This T cell receptor (beta chain) was recorded in a study of radiation and T cells in renal cell carcinoma. Study outcomes and limitations: Top tumor clonotypes rose in blood 2 weeks post-radiation, then contracted.

Only in-frame clones appear in the TCRdb table, and some are missing; sequencing was by immunoSEQ multiplex PCR. The sample holds around 100,000 clones, approximately 82% seen once. Worth noting for this clone: Its antigen is not identified.

CDR1 and CDR2 (germline): PRHDT, FYEKMQ (reference sequence). CDR3 length: 15 residues. V was clipped by 5 bases and J by 4 bases; unmatched bases: 7. The time point is: blood 4 weeks post-SBRT, at nephrectomy. The treatment was: 15 Gy SBRT to primary tumor, nephrectomy 4 weeks later. Nephrectomy followed 15 Gy stereotactic body radiation by 4 weeks. Blood was sampled at baseline, 2 weeks and 4 weeks after SBRT. Clear cell pathology was present in this patient's renal cell carcinoma. The TCR sequence derives from a man in his sixties with renal cell carcinoma. The chain carries TRBV13 and TRBJ2-1; TRBD2 matches at 8 bases. The sequencing here drew on blood, taken from a patient whose treatment included radiotherapy and nephrectomy. Written as DNA, the CDR3 is TGTGCCAGCAGCACCCCGGGACTAGGATACAATGAGCAGTTCTTC. This gives the protein CASSTPGLGYNEQFF. Variable domain in full (rest from reference TRBV13 and TRBJ2-1): AAGVIQSPRHLIKEKRETATLKCYPIPRHDTVYWYQQGPGQDPQFLISFYEKMQSDKGSIPDRFSAQQFSDYHSELNMSSLELGDSALYFCASSTPGLGYNEQFFGPGTRLTVL.